This T cell receptor (beta chain) appears in the sequencing data of a study of T cell responses to AZD1222 COVID-19 vaccine (dated by TCRdb to about 2021). A note on the overall study: AZD1222 recipients with second doses at about 4 weeks or about 12 weeks were pooled, because spike-specific TCR depth and breadth did not differ between schedules. A total of under 250 trial participants underwent TCR sequencing, of whom around 210 had received two doses of AZD1222 and some 25 had received two doses of the MenACWY control vaccine. Trial participants were enrolled into age subgroups of 18-55, 56-69 and 70-plus years, which contained around 140, 26 and 57 TCR-sequenced participants, respectively. Overall study results and their limits: In the small 56-69-year group, the increase in depth fell short of significance, most likely because of low power. A significant rise in spike-specific TCR breadth and depth was observed after two AZD1222 doses relative to day 0 and relative to MenACWY recipients. Only five to seven AZD1222 recipients were SARS-CoV-2 seropositive at baseline, limiting conclusions about previously exposed vaccinees. Reportedly, almost half of the unique spike-specific TCRs recognized epitopes lying outside the regions that are mutated in the B.1.351 and B.1.1.7 variants. Because no samples from the day 14 peak response were available, repertoires could be characterized only after the peak T cell response. Vaccine-associated CD4 TCRs spanned the whole spike protein, with dominant responses in regions 160-218 and 743-854. Participants were mostly white British, with more females than males. The authors suggested clonal diversity may have been underestimated.

The table lists this clone with a count of one. Its antigen specificity is not known. Within one base of it there is no much larger clone, and no base qualities were kept. The CDR3 regions of human TCRbeta chains were subjected to immunosequencing. The published analysis was carried out like this. TCRs in the repertoires were compared against a reference library of SARS-CoV-2-specific TCRs that had been generated with the MIRA antigen-specificity platform. Breadth meant the fraction of unique TCRs that were SARS-CoV-2-associated, whereas depth meant the fraction of total T cells that were SARS-CoV-2-associated. Using the MIRA data, each spike-specific TCR was assigned both to the spike region to which the TCR was reactive and to a CD4 or CD8 class. Log10-transformed breadth and depth values were compared by one-way ANOVA with Sidak's multiple comparisons tests. In TCRdb, the immuneACCESS table is reduced to in-frame sequences with V and J assigned. These tables do not hold every clone; where another copy was compared, an unresolved V gene accounts for under half, and the others remain unexplained. Clone size and V and J calls were adopted from that table, with D and trimming inferred from the DNA. Counted in this sample were approximately 150,000 clones; around 91% of them appeared once. Approximately 5.3% of the sample belongs to the ten largest clones.

The CDR3 numbers 14 residues from cysteine through phenylalanine. Of all the DNA, just the CDR3 is kept, 42 bases in frame from base 1. V drops 7 bases and J drops 2 bases, leaving 9 bases in between. The germline V gene (reference sequence) sets CDR1 to PRHDT and CDR2 to FYEKMQ. The sample's time point label, in plain terms: baseline before first vaccination. Samples from vaccinated people were obtained from the UK trials COV001 and COV002, which included a single-blind randomized controlled phase 2/3 trial of AZD1222 (ChAdOx1 nCoV-19) in healthy adults. Trial participant PBMC samples were collected at day 0 and day 28 after the second dose for TCRbeta chain sequencing.

Sequenced material: peripheral blood, taken on day 0 of AZD1222 vaccination. The rearrangement combines TRBV13 with TRBJ2-6; no D gene is confidently identified. The clonotype was recovered from an adult in good health. The CDR3 here reads CASTPRTGANVLTF. The nucleotides read TGTGCCAGCACTCCAAGGACTGGGGCCAACGTCCTGACTTTC.